This is a list of T cell receptor beta chains from one sample in a study of OX40 agonist ivuxolimab in advanced cancers. Libraries were prepared by immunoSEQ multiplex PCR; TCRdb keeps only in-frame clonotypes and omits some of them. The top ten clones hold 8.4% of a sample with about 83,000 clones, 91% of them seen once. Sequencing used CD4+ or CD8+ T cells sorted from blood, obtained in a trial of the OX40 agonist ivuxolimab. The receptor source for this set is an adult with an advanced solid tumor such as melanoma, head and neck, liver or kidney cancer. Both conserved end residues are part of each CDR3. The D gene is left open where the match is weak. Some rows mark clone size as missing; the rest say once, few, many or name a class of expanded clone.

>TRBJ2-1|-|-|TRBV20-1
TGCAGTGCCGACCTGGGGAATGAGCAGTTCTTC
CSADLGNEQFF
>TRBJ2-7|-|TRBD2|TRBV6-1
TGTGCCAGCAGTGAATGGACTAGCGGGGTCTACGAGCAGTACTTC
CASSEWTSGVYEQYF
>TRBJ2-1|-|-|TRBV30
TGTGCCTGGAGTGTCGCGGATCGGGACCATGAGCAGTTCTTC
CAWSVADRDHEQFF
>TRBJ1-1|-|-|TRBV19
TGTGCCAGTAGTTGGGACGCCGGGAACACTGAAGCTTTCTTT
CASSWDAGNTEAFF
>TRBJ1-5|-|-|TRBV28
TGTGCCAGCAGTTTATTCCCGAGTCAGCCCCAGCATTTT
CASSLFPSQPQHF
>TRBJ1-2|-|-|TRBV28
TGTGCCAGCAGTTTATCAGCCGGGGATTATGGCTACACCTTC
CASSLSAGDYGYTF
>TRBJ2-2|-|-|TRBV27
TGTGCCAGCAGTCACGGGACGAACACCGGGGAGCTGTTTTTT
CASSHGTNTGELFF
>TRBJ2-3|once|-|TRBV30
TGTGCCTGGAGCGCCAGGGGTGTATGGACAGATACGCAGTATTTT
CAWSARGVWTDTQYF
>TRBJ2-5|once|TRBD1|TRBV11-2
TGTGCCAGCAGCTTAGGGTGGACAGGGCACGGGGAGACCCAGTACTTC
CASSLGWTGHGETQYF
>TRBJ1-1|-|-|TRBV6-5
TGTGCCAGCAGTTACTCGCACGAAGGAACTGAAGCTTTCTTT
CASSYSHEGTEAFF
>TRBJ2-1|-|-|TRBV7-9
TGTGCCAGCAGCCCCATCCCCAATGAGCAGTTCTTC
CASSPIPNEQFF
>TRBJ1-1|-|-|TRBV5-4
TGTGCCAGCAGATGGGGATCAGGTGAAGCTTTCTTT
CASRWGSGEAFF
>TRBJ2-1|-|-|TRBV9
TGTGCCAGCAGGGCTGGCCCCAGCACCTCCAATGAGCAGTTCTTC
CASRAGPSTSNEQFF
>TRBJ1-2|-|TRBD1|TRBV4-1
TGCGCCAGCAGCCAAACAGATGACAGGGCCTACGGCTACACCTTC
CASSQTDDRAYGYTF
>TRBJ1-2|-|-|TRBV29-1
TGCAGCGTTGAAGGGCAGGACGCCAACTATGGCTACACCTTC
CSVEGQDANYGYTF
>TRBJ2-3|-|TRBD2|TRBV12-5
TGTGCTAGTGGTTTGGGCGAGCGATTAGCGGGAGGGACAGATACGCAGTATTTT
CASGLGERLAGGTDTQYF
>TRBJ2-7|-|-|TRBV7-2
TGTGCCAGCAGCCTAAACAGGGAGGTCCACGAGCAGTACTTC
CASSLNREVHEQYF
>TRBJ2-7|-|TRBD2|TRBV15
TGTGCCACCAGCGCCGGGGCCACCATAGAGGGACTACCTTCCTACGAGCAGTACTTC
CATSAGATIEGLPSYEQYF